These T cell receptor beta chains were read from a single sample in a study of T cells after posttransplantation cyclophosphamide. The repertoire was sequenced with immunoSEQ multiplex PCR; TCRdb's copy has only in-frame clones and lacks some. Here the sample spans tens of thousands of clones, around 95% being singletons. Sequenced material: PBMCs. The receptors shown here come from a woman younger than 45 in good health and a related stem cell transplant donor. Both conserved end residues are part of each CDR3. The D gene is left open where the match is weak. A row's size may be missing; if present it is once, few, many or a size class.

d_call j_call v_call clone_size cdr3_nt cdr3_aa
TRBD2 TRBJ2-1 TRBV2 - TGTGCCAGTTTGCGACCGGGACTAGCGGGGAGTAATGAGCAGTTCTTC CASLRPGLAGSNEQFF
TRBD1 TRBJ2-7 TRBV7-9 - TGTGCCAGCAGCTTTACAAGGGGGCTAAGCGTCCACGAGCAGTACTTC CASSFTRGLSVHEQYF
- TRBJ2-3 TRBV7-9 - TGTGCCAGCAGCTTAGTGGACAGCACAGATACGCAGTATTTT CASSLVDSTDTQYF
- TRBJ2-5 TRBV20-1 once TGCAGTCCTCGCAGGTCGGAGACCCAGTACTTC CSPRRSETQYF
- TRBJ1-2 TRBV27 - TGTGCCAGCAGTCCTTGGGACACAGAATACTATGGCTACACCTTC CASSPWDTEYYGYTF
- TRBJ1-1 TRBV5-6 - TGTGCCAGCAGCTTTTCAGGGTGGAACACTGAAGCTTTCTTT CASSFSGWNTEAFF
- TRBJ2-1 TRBV7-2 - TGTGCCAGCAGCTTAGTAACGGGCTACTACAATGAGCAGTTCTTC CASSLVTGYYNEQFF
- TRBJ2-3 TRBV18 - TGTGCCAGCTCACCACCCCTAGCTACGCAGTATTTT CASSPPLATQYF
TRBD1 TRBJ1-1 TRBV4-2 - TGTGCCAGCAGCCACTTATTGGGGACAGGGGGGGTTGGGACTGAAGCTTTCTTT CASSHLLGTGGVGTEAFF
- TRBJ1-2 TRBV6-4 - TGTGCCAGCAGTGACGGGGGGGACTATGGCTACACCTTC CASSDGGDYGYTF
TRBD2 TRBJ2-2 TRBV6-1 - TGTGCCAGCAGTGTCCGACTAGCGGGGGTGAACACCGGGGAGCTGTTTTTT CASSVRLAGVNTGELFF
TRBD1 TRBJ2-3 TRBV5-4 - TGTGCCAGCAGAAAATCGAGGGGGACAGGGGTGGATGCGCAGTATTTT CASRKSRGTGVDAQYF
TRBD2 TRBJ2-5 TRBV4-1 - TGCGCCAGCAGCCAAGTGGCGGGGGGCCCAAGGGAGACCCAGTACTTC CASSQVAGGPRETQYF
TRBD2 TRBJ2-3 TRBV6-1 - TGTGCCAGCGAGAGGACTAGCGGGGGGGCAGATACGCAGTATTTT CASERTSGGADTQYF
- TRBJ2-4 TRBV2 - TGTGCCAGCAGTGAAAGATGGGTCAGATTAGCCAAAAACATTCAGTACTTC CASSERWVRLAKNIQYF
TRBD1 TRBJ2-3 TRBV29-1 - TGCAGCGTTAACACCGGGACAGGGGGGAGGAGTACGCAGTATTTT CSVNTGTGGRSTQYF